The 30 T cell receptor beta chains listed next were all sequenced from one sample in a study of blood T cell repertoires in COVID-19. Profiling relied on immunoSEQ multiplex PCR, and the TCRdb table lists in-frame clones only, not all of them. In the table there are a few hundred thousand clones, about 88% of which are singletons. Input material: PBMCs or T cells enriched from blood (not recorded which). The source is a woman under 30 who had been exposed to COVID-19.

CDR3 in amino acids: CASSSRDLIRGNYGYTF. The CDR3 nucleotides are TGTGCCAGCAGTTCCCGGGACTTAATAAGAGGAAACTATGGCTACACCTTC. The chain is built from TRBV25-1 and TRBJ1-2; possibly TRBD1 for D (5 bases). CDR3 length: 17 amino acids. Germline V lookup: CDR1 MGHDK, CDR2 SYGVNS. The germline V and J ends were trimmed by 5 bases and 2 bases, with 21 bases remaining between them.

The rearrangement uses TRBV6-5 and TRBJ2-1, with 7 positions matching TRBD2. V shed 6 bases, J shed 4 bases, and the junction held 9 bases outside the gene matches. Germline CDR1 and CDR2: MNHEY and SVGAGI. The CDR3 is made up of 15 amino acids. The CDR3 coding sequence is TGTGCCAGCAGGACGGGCGGGAGTGGGTACAATGAGCAGTTCTTC. Encoded protein: CASRTGGSGYNEQFF.

This clone was seen a handful of times. The chain joins TRBV12-3 or TRBV12-4 to TRBJ1-5, with a possible D match to TRBD1 (5 bases). The CDR3 contains 13 residues. Trimming removed 3 bases at V and 5 bases at J, with 8 bases between. The CDR3, as DNA: TGTGCCAGCAGTTTCGGGGGGGATCAGCCCCAGCATTTT. It yields the protein CASSFGGDQPQHF.

This chain's CDR3 is CASSPGQGNPTGELFF. The CDR3 DNA sequence: TGTGCCAGCAGCCCGGGACAGGGCAATCCGACCGGGGAGCTGTTTTTT. V usage is TRBV5-6 and J usage is TRBJ2-2; 9 positions agree with TRBD1. The germline V gene encodes CDR1 SGHDT and CDR2 YYEEEE. This CDR3 contains 16 residues. J gave up 5 bases and V 4 bases, and 9 bases lay outside the gene matches.

The chain carries TRBV4-3 and TRBJ2-2, with D unclear. In germline, CDR1 is LGHNA, CDR2 YSLEER. Between the trimmed V and J ends, which lost 7 bases and 4 bases, there was a span of 13 bases. The CDR3 is 14 residues long. For the CDR3, the DNA is TGCGCCAGCACCGCCACTCCCCTCACCGGGGAGCTGTTTTTT. Its protein is CASTATPLTGELFF.

The chain links TRBV7-2 to TRBJ2-7, with D possibly matching TRBD1 (6 bases). Trimming removed 1 base from V and 4 bases from J, with 11 bases in between. There are 14 residues in the CDR3. The germline CDR1 and CDR2 sequences are SGHTA and FQGNSA. CDR3 sequence reads: CASSLERQAYEQYF. The DNA for the CDR3 is TGTGCCAGCAGCTTAGAAAGACAGGCTTACGAGCAGTACTTC.

The chain links TRBV11-2 to TRBJ2-1, with 10 bases lining up with TRBD2. Germline V CDR1 and CDR2: SGHAT, FQNNGV. V gave up 8 bases and J gave up 10 bases; unmatched junction bases: 11. The CDR3 loop spans 14 amino acids. This CDR3 is CASGRTSGPQEQFF. For the CDR3, the DNA is TGTGCCAGCGGAAGGACTAGCGGACCACAGGAGCAGTTCTTC.

The DNA for the CDR3 is TGTGCCAGCAGCCCTGTGACTAGTTTAACCGAGACCCAGTACTTC. This encodes CASSPVTSLTETQYF. The rearrangement links TRBV3-1 (or the pseudogene TRBV3-2) to TRBJ2-5; possible D gene TRBD2, 6 bases. CDR1 and CDR2 (germline): LGHDT, YNNKEL (reference sequence). V was trimmed by 4 bases and J by 5 bases, leaving 17 bases between them. The CDR3 has 15 residues.

The chain couples TRBV5-1 to TRBJ1-5; D unresolved. The CDR3 runs 14 residues. From germline, CDR1 is SGHRS and CDR2 YFSETQ. V lost 0 bases and J 3 bases, leaving 7 bases between the germline ends. CDR3 in amino acids: CASSLGQVNQPQHF. CDR3 in DNA: TGCGCCAGCAGCTTGGGGCAGGTCAATCAGCCCCAGCATTTT. The full variable domain, rest sourced from reference TRBV5-1 and TRBJ1-5, is KAGVTQTPRYLIKTRGQQVTLSCSPISGHRSVSWYQQTPGQGLQFLFEYFSETQRNKGNFPGRFSGRQFSNSRSEMNVSTLELGDSALYLCASSLGQVNQPQHFGDGTRLSIL.

The CDR3 DNA reads as TGTGCCAGCAGCTTGACAAGGGGGCAGGGAGAAGGCTACACCTTC. Amino acid sequence: CASSLTRGQGEGYTF. This rearrangement joins TRBV5-5 to TRBJ1-2; TRBD1 aligns across 7 bases. The V and J ends lost 1 base and 8 bases, in that order; junction bases with no gene match: 11. Germline V gene lookup returns CDR1 SGHKS and CDR2 YYEKEE (reference sequence). The CDR3 runs to 15 residues.

This clone showed up just a few times. The V call is TRBV6-5, the J call TRBJ2-2; a possible D gene is TRBD2 (6 bases). Trimming took 2 bases from V and 4 from J, leaving 11 bases between them. The CDR3 length is 15 residues. Germline loops: CDR1 MNHEY, CDR2 SVGAGI. In nucleotides, the CDR3 is TGTGCCAGCAGTTACAGAAGGGAGGTCACCGGGGAGCTGTTTTTT. This codes for CASSYRREVTGELFF.

The chain couples TRBV20-1 to TRBJ2-7; TRBD1 is a possible D gene (5 bases). V was pared by 4 bases and J by 5 bases, with 9 bases between. The CDR3 is made up of 11 amino acids. The germline CDR1 and CDR2 sequences are DFQATT and SNEGSKA (reference sequence). The CDR3 here is CSATREDEQYF. CDR3 coding DNA: TGCAGTGCTACCAGGGAAGACGAGCAGTACTTC.

The chain combines TRBV29-1 with TRBJ2-1; TRBD1 agrees at 7 bases. The CDR3 loop spans 14 amino acids. V trimming: 1 base; J trimming: 4 bases; junction bases outside the gene matches: 4. The V gene's germline CDR1 is SQVTM and CDR2 ANQGSEA. The CDR3 reads CSVEGQGVYNEQFF. The CDR3 DNA follows: TGCAGCGTTGAAGGGCAGGGGGTTTACAATGAGCAGTTCTTC.

The J gene is TRBJ2-7, the V gene TRBV2; no reliable D call. The CDR3 has 13 residues. The V end lost 4 bases, the J end lost 2 bases, and 9 bases lay between the germline ends. CDR1 is SNHLY and CDR2 is FYNNEI in the germline V gene. The CDR3 loop reads CASSVRQAYEQYF. CDR3 coding DNA: TGTGCCAGCAGTGTGCGTCAGGCCTACGAGCAGTACTTC.

J is TRBJ2-5 and V is TRBV19; 8 bases map to TRBD1. The CDR3 spans 14 residues. J lost 5 bases, V lost 7 bases, and 9 bases had no gene match. In germline, CDR1 is LNHDA, CDR2 SQIVND (reference sequence). The CDR3 DNA is TGTGCCAGTAACCCGCGGACAGGGTTTGAGACCCAGTACTTC. Amino acid sequence: CASNPRTGFETQYF.

The CDR3 DNA follows: TGTGCCAGCAGCTTGGTGGAGTCCGCGGCTGGAAACACCATATATTTT. As protein: CASSLVESAAGNTIYF. The chain uses TRBV5-8 and TRBJ1-3, with D hard to call. Germline CDR1 and CDR2: SGHTS and YDEGEE. The CDR3 spans 16 residues. V was shortened by 0 bases and J by 2 bases, with 12 bases between the two germline ends.

The chain carries TRBV5-5 and TRBJ1-1, with D possibly being TRBD1 (5 bases). Trimming shortened V by 2 bases and J by 3 bases, and 14 bases separated the two germline ends. Germline assignment: CDR1 SGHKS and CDR2 YYEKEE (reference sequence). CDR3 size: 15 residues. The CDR3 is CASSFSPREDTEAFF. CDR3 sequence (DNA): TGTGCCAGCAGCTTTAGTCCCAGGGAAGACACTGAAGCTTTCTTT.

The chain employs TRBV10-3 and TRBJ2-5; 7 bases map to TRBD1. The CDR3 has 15 amino acids. In germline, CDR1 is ENHRY, CDR2 SYGVKD. J gave up 2 bases and V 7 bases, and 10 bases lay outside the gene matches. Written as DNA, the CDR3 is TGTGCCATCAAAGGGGGCCTGGGGTTACAAGAGACCCAGTACTTC. Translated, it gives CAIKGGLGLQETQYF.

V gene TRBV27 combines with J gene TRBJ1-2; perhaps TRBD1 as D (6 bases). Germline V gene data show CDR1 as MNHEY and CDR2 as SMNVEV (reference sequence). The V end lost 5 bases, the J end lost 4 bases, and 20 bases lay between the germline ends. The CDR3 runs to 16 residues. The CDR3 region has the DNA TGTGCCAGCAGTATAATCACTCCCACAGGGCTCTATGGCTACACCTTC. Residues: CASSIITPTGLYGYTF.

This chain links TRBV5-6 with TRBJ1-5, with D hard to call. CDR3 size: 12 residues. Per germline, CDR1 SGHDT and CDR2 YYEEEE. V lost 7 bases, J lost 3 bases, and 8 bases lay in between. This CDR3 reads CASGRLNQPQHF. CDR3 DNA sequence: TGTGCCAGCGGCCGCCTCAATCAGCCCCAGCATTTT.

The chain links TRBV15 to TRBJ2-5, with 11 bases aligning to TRBD2. From germline, CDR1 is LNHNV and CDR2 YYDKDF (reference sequence). CDR3 length: 14 residues. Germline trimming cut 5 bases from V and 7 bases from J; bases unmatched to any gene: 6. CDR3 in DNA: TGTGCCACCAGCGGGACTAGCGGTGCCGGGACCCAGTACTTC. This translates into CATSGTSGAGTQYF.

This clone showed up just once. The rearrangement links TRBV6-5 to TRBJ2-7; 7 bases map to TRBD2. The CDR3 contains 14 residues. V was pared by 6 bases and J by 2 bases, with 7 bases of the junction left unmatched. CDR1 is MNHEY, CDR2 SVGAGI, per germline. The CDR3 sequence: CASRAPSGPYEQYF. In DNA form, the CDR3 reads TGTGCCAGCAGGGCCCCTAGCGGACCCTACGAGCAGTACTTC.

J is TRBJ2-1 and V is TRBV20-1; D is possibly TRBD1 (6 bases). Trimming took 2 bases from V and 10 from J, leaving 9 bases between them. Per the germline V gene, CDR1 is DFQATT and CDR2 is SNEGSKA (reference sequence). The CDR3 runs to 11 residues. As DNA, the CDR3 is TGCAGTGCTAGATACGACAGGGAGCAGTTCTTC. Translated, it gives CSARYDREQFF.

The chain employs TRBV2 and TRBJ2-7; tentative D call: TRBD1 (6 bases). V was pared by 3 bases and J by 7 bases, with 19 bases between. There are 15 residues in the CDR3. Germline V CDR1 and CDR2: SNHLY, FYNNEI. The CDR3 sequence is CASSDWTVSTREQYF. The CDR3, as DNA: TGTGCCAGCAGTGATTGGACAGTCTCAACGCGGGAGCAGTACTTC.

The V gene is TRBV7-6, the J gene TRBJ2-1; 11 bases are a match to TRBD2. Germline lookup yields CDR1 SGHVS and CDR2 FNYEAQ. V shed 2 bases, J shed 10 bases, and the junction held 1 base outside the gene matches. The CDR3 is 13 amino acids. CDR3 nucleotides: TGTGCCAGCAGCTTAAGGACTAGCGGGGAGCAGTTCTTC. Translation gives CASSLRTSGEQFF.

The chain carries TRBV5-6 and TRBJ2-7; D is unresolved. The CDR3 covers 16 residues. Deletions cut 0 bases from V and 0 bases from J, with 13 bases between. Germline V gene sequence: CDR1 SGHDT, CDR2 YYEEEE. The CDR3, as DNA: TGTGCCAGCAGCTTGGGAGGATTTTCTGACTCCTACGAGCAGTACTTC. It translates to CASSLGGFSDSYEQYF.

This clone was picked up one time. The chain employs TRBV12-5 and TRBJ2-1, with TRBD1 matching 8 bases. V dropped 4 bases and J dropped 7; count of bases not matched to a gene: 6. The germline CDR1 and CDR2 sequences are LGHNT and FRNRAP. This CDR3 has 14 amino acids. CDR3 loop: CASGSQTGGNEQFF. For the CDR3, the DNA is TGTGCTAGTGGTTCCCAAACAGGGGGGAATGAGCAGTTCTTC.

For this clone: The sample contains more than one DNA sequence encoding this CDR3. CDR3 in DNA: TGTGCCAGTAGTATTTCCGGGAGCTACGAGCAGTACTTC. Translating gives CASSISGSYEQYF. The rearrangement links TRBV19 to TRBJ2-7; weak D call: TRBD2 (6 bases). The germline V gene encodes CDR1 LNHDA and CDR2 SQIVND (reference sequence). The V gene lost 3 bases and the J gene lost 3 bases, with 9 bases spanning the gap. The CDR3 has 13 residues.

This clone came up once. The rearrangement uses TRBV24-1 and TRBJ2-1; 9 nucleotides agree with TRBD1. The CDR3 totals 16 residues. The V segment lost 1 base and the J segment 5 bases; nucleotides outside the gene matches: 5. Germline V gene data show CDR1 as KGHDR and CDR2 as SFDVKD. The CDR3 is CATSDFLGQGHNEQFF. DNA of the CDR3: TGTGCCACCAGTGATTTCTTGGGACAGGGTCACAATGAGCAGTTCTTC.

The CDR3 sequence: CASSLGARNTEAFF. The CDR3 DNA is TGTGCCAGCAGCTTAGGGGCCCGGAACACTGAAGCTTTCTTT. The chain carries TRBV11-2 and TRBJ1-1; no definite D call. The CDR3 extends over 14 amino acids. With 1 base removed from V and 1 base from J, the gap between germline ends came to 7 bases. The germline V gene has CDR1 SGHAT and CDR2 FQNNGV.